Given below is one TCR beta chain in context. Antigen: not known. Authors' processing steps: In papillary thyroid cancer, a distant-metastasis classifier was built using CDR3 differences across clinicopathological groups. TCRdb re-analyzed the PCR reads using MiXCR. TCRdb, rather than the study authors, made the V and J calls. Of 50,000 or so clones listed, approximately 20% are singletons. The data derive from a study of metastatic and nonmetastatic thyroid tumors. Study-wide background: Repertoire comparisons spanned blood and tumor or nodule tissue from malignant and benign thyroid patients.

Germline V gene data show CDR1 as SEHNR and CDR2 as FQNEAQ (reference sequence). The germline V and J ends were trimmed by 5 bases and 2 bases, with 12 bases remaining between them. The CDR3 is 14 residues long. Points from the study as a whole: Malignant thyroid tumors reportedly exceeded benign nodules significantly in TCR beta diversity, with the difference appearing in blood and tumor.

Ahead of thyroid surgery, no patient had received treatment of any kind. The sample comprised blood. The chain employs TRBV7-9 and TRBJ1-2; D not resolved. The sequence was collected from a male donor with papillary thyroid cancer or a benign thyroid nodule (not recorded which). Some clones in this sample may be carry-over from other donors' samples. The CDR3 protein is CASSLAGLNYGYTF. The CDR3 nucleotides are TGTGCCAGCAGCCTGGCGGGTTTAAACTATGGCTACACCTTC.